A selection of T cell receptor beta chains follows, all from one sample in a study of shared clonotypes between healthy human individuals. Libraries were prepared by immunoSEQ multiplex PCR; TCRdb keeps only in-frame clonotypes and omits some of them. The sample consists of nearly 1,000,000 clones, 76% of them appearing once. The sample consisted of memory CD4+ T cells sorted from blood. Receptors were obtained from a man younger than 30 in good health. The CDR3 runs from the conserved cysteine through the conserved F or W. A D gene is named only where the DNA matches it firmly. Where a row states a size, it is once, few, many or the class of an expanded clone; other rows omit it.

V gene: TRBV4-1; clone size: many; D gene: TRBD1; J gene: TRBJ1-2; CDR3 protein: CASSQDPQGTYGYTF; CDR3 DNA: TGCGCCAGCAGCCAAGATCCACAGGGGACCTATGGCTACACCTTC
V gene: TRBV9; clone size: .; D gene: TRBD2; J gene: TRBJ2-1; CDR3 protein: CASSPSPTSGVYNEQFF; CDR3 DNA: TGTGCCAGCAGCCCGAGCCCCACTAGCGGGGTCTACAATGAGCAGTTCTTC
V gene: TRBV5-4; clone size: .; D gene: .; J gene: TRBJ2-1; CDR3 protein: CASSSGSYNEQFF; CDR3 DNA: TGTGCCAGCAGCTCCGGGTCCTACAATGAGCAGTTCTTC
V gene: TRBV5-1; clone size: once; D gene: TRBD2; J gene: TRBJ2-7; CDR3 protein: CASSLRSGGAYEQYF; CDR3 DNA: TGCGCCAGCAGCTTGCGGAGCGGGGGGGCTTACGAGCAGTACTTC
V gene: TRBV4-3; clone size: .; D gene: .; J gene: TRBJ1-2; CDR3 protein: CASSQSQGHQLRGYTF; CDR3 DNA: TGCGCCAGCAGCCAATCGCAGGGGCACCAATTGAGGGGCTACACCTTC
V gene: TRBV6-5; clone size: .; D gene: .; J gene: TRBJ2-2; CDR3 protein: CASRPPGLDTGELFF; CDR3 DNA: TGTGCCAGCAGACCTCCGGGACTTGACACCGGGGAGCTGTTTTTT
V gene: TRBV5-1; clone size: few; D gene: .; J gene: TRBJ1-4; CDR3 protein: CASSLSATNEKLFF; CDR3 DNA: TGCGCCAGCAGCTTATCTGCAACTAATGAAAAACTGTTTTTT
V gene: TRBV28; clone size: .; D gene: .; J gene: TRBJ2-5; CDR3 protein: CASSSTGGETQYF; CDR3 DNA: TGTGCCAGCAGTTCGACAGGAGGGGAGACCCAGTACTTC
V gene: TRBV6-1; clone size: .; D gene: .; J gene: TRBJ2-3; CDR3 protein: CASSVYRPHTDTQYF; CDR3 DNA: TGTGCCAGCAGCGTCTACCGTCCCCACACAGATACGCAGTATTTT
V gene: TRBV30; clone size: .; D gene: .; J gene: TRBJ1-4; CDR3 protein: CAWSVEGRSNEKLFF; CDR3 DNA: TGTGCCTGGAGTGTAGAGGGCAGGTCTAATGAAAAACTGTTTTTT
V gene: TRBV10-3; clone size: .; D gene: TRBD1; J gene: TRBJ1-2; CDR3 protein: CAISEADRAGYTF; CDR3 DNA: TGTGCCATCAGTGAGGCTGACAGGGCTGGCTACACCTTC
V gene: TRBV5-1; clone size: .; D gene: TRBD1; J gene: TRBJ1-6; CDR3 protein: CASSSEGQRNSPLHF; CDR3 DNA: TGCGCCAGCAGCTCTGAGGGACAGAGGAATTCACCCCTCCACTTT
V gene: TRBV5-1; clone size: .; D gene: .; J gene: TRBJ2-7; CDR3 protein: CASTRTDSYEQYF; CDR3 DNA: TGCGCCAGTACGAGGACTGACTCCTACGAGCAGTACTTC
V gene: TRBV7-2; clone size: .; D gene: .; J gene: TRBJ2-3; CDR3 protein: CASSFYGAGRTDTQYF; CDR3 DNA: TGTGCCAGCAGCTTTTACGGGGCAGGGCGCACAGATACGCAGTATTTT
V gene: TRBV29-1; clone size: .; D gene: TRBD1; J gene: TRBJ2-5; CDR3 protein: CSVGTGGTRTNNQYF; CDR3 DNA: TGCAGCGTCGGGACAGGGGGTACGAGGACAAATAACCAGTACTTC
V gene: TRBV10-3; clone size: once; D gene: TRBD1; J gene: TRBJ1-4; CDR3 protein: CAISDDRGYEKLFF; CDR3 DNA: TGTGCCATCAGTGACGACAGGGGGTATGAAAAACTGTTTTTT
V gene: TRBV5-8; clone size: few; D gene: TRBD1; J gene: TRBJ2-1; CDR3 protein: CASSSFPGQSSSYNEQFF; CDR3 DNA: TGTGCCAGCAGCTCTTTTCCGGGACAGTCAAGCTCCTACAATGAGCAGTTCTTC
V gene: TRBV11-2; clone size: .; D gene: .; J gene: TRBJ2-1; CDR3 protein: CASSLVRGIHNEQFF; CDR3 DNA: TGTGCCAGCAGCTTAGTTAGGGGCATCCACAATGAGCAGTTCTTC
V gene: TRBV29-1; clone size: .; D gene: .; J gene: TRBJ2-7; CDR3 protein: CSVEELDGLWGYEQYF; CDR3 DNA: TGCAGCGTTGAAGAGTTGGATGGACTTTGGGGCTACGAGCAGTACTTC
V gene: TRBV19; clone size: .; D gene: .; J gene: TRBJ2-2; CDR3 protein: CASSKGFLNTGELFF; CDR3 DNA: TGTGCCAGTAGTAAGGGTTTTTTGAACACCGGGGAGCTGTTTTTT
V gene: TRBV4-2; clone size: .; D gene: .; J gene: TRBJ2-7; CDR3 protein: CASSPDGGGAYEQYF; CDR3 DNA: TGTGCCAGCAGCCCCGACGGGGGTGGGGCCTACGAGCAGTACTTC
V gene: TRBV6-5; clone size: once; D gene: TRBD1; J gene: TRBJ1-3; CDR3 protein: CASRGQVGNTIYF; CDR3 DNA: TGTGCCAGCAGGGGACAGGTTGGAAACACCATATATTTT
V gene: TRBV5-6; clone size: .; D gene: .; J gene: TRBJ1-3; CDR3 protein: CASSFNSGNTIYF; CDR3 DNA: TGTGCCAGCAGCTTTAACAGCGGAAACACCATATATTTT
V gene: TRBV9; clone size: many; D gene: .; J gene: TRBJ2-3; CDR3 protein: CASGTGLRGTDTQYF; CDR3 DNA: TGTGCCAGCGGGACGGGACTGAGGGGCACAGATACGCAGTATTTT
V gene: TRBV28; clone size: .; D gene: .; J gene: TRBJ1-1; CDR3 protein: CASSLPLEGSEAFF; CDR3 DNA: TGTGCCAGCAGTCTACCCTTAGAGGGCTCTGAAGCTTTCTTT
V gene: TRBV6-1; clone size: .; D gene: TRBD1; J gene: TRBJ1-1; CDR3 protein: CASREQGAGYTEAFF; CDR3 DNA: TGTGCCAGCAGGGAACAGGGGGCAGGGTACACTGAAGCTTTCTTT
V gene: TRBV4-3; clone size: .; D gene: .; J gene: TRBJ1-2; CDR3 protein: CASSQDGLYGYTF; CDR3 DNA: TGCGCCAGCAGCCAAGACGGCCTCTATGGCTACACCTTC
V gene: TRBV7-8; clone size: few; D gene: TRBD1; J gene: TRBJ2-1; CDR3 protein: CASSLEGAAYNEQFF; CDR3 DNA: TGTGCCAGCAGCTTAGAGGGGGCCGCCTACAATGAGCAGTTCTTC
V gene: TRBV7-9; clone size: once; D gene: .; J gene: TRBJ1-1; CDR3 protein: CASSLKPPPASAFF; CDR3 DNA: TGTGCCAGCAGCTTAAAACCCCCGCCCGCTTCAGCTTTCTTT
V gene: TRBV25-1; clone size: .; D gene: .; J gene: TRBJ1-3; CDR3 protein: CASSVGTGNTIYF; CDR3 DNA: TGTGCCAGCAGTGTGGGGACTGGAAACACCATATATTTT
V gene: TRBV7-9; clone size: .; D gene: .; J gene: TRBJ2-1; CDR3 protein: CASSLTGLKWEQFF; CDR3 DNA: TGTGCCAGCAGCTTGACTGGATTAAAATGGGAGCAGTTCTTC
V gene: TRBV28; clone size: .; D gene: .; J gene: TRBJ1-5; CDR3 protein: CASSPEGNQPQHF; CDR3 DNA: TGTGCCAGCAGTCCTGAGGGTAATCAGCCCCAGCATTTT
V gene: TRBV15; clone size: .; D gene: TRBD1; J gene: TRBJ2-5; CDR3 protein: CATSSGGYIGETQYF; CDR3 DNA: TGTGCCACCAGCTCAGGGGGCTACATCGGAGAGACCCAGTACTTC
V gene: TRBV5-4; clone size: once; D gene: .; J gene: TRBJ1-2; CDR3 protein: CASSFDSSYGYTF; CDR3 DNA: TGTGCCAGCAGCTTTGACAGTTCCTATGGCTACACCTTC
V gene: TRBV5-1; clone size: .; D gene: TRBD2; J gene: TRBJ2-3; CDR3 protein: CASSQTSGSTDTQYF; CDR3 DNA: TGCGCCAGCAGCCAGACTAGCGGGAGCACAGATACGCAGTATTTT
V gene: TRBV5-1; clone size: .; D gene: TRBD1; J gene: TRBJ1-2; CDR3 protein: CASSISTGAGRFSGYTF; CDR3 DNA: TGCGCCAGCAGCATCTCAACAGGGGCGGGGAGATTTTCTGGCTACACCTTC
V gene: TRBV6-1; clone size: .; D gene: TRBD1; J gene: TRBJ2-3; CDR3 protein: CASSSKDRAQGGQYF; CDR3 DNA: TGTGCCAGCAGTTCAAAGGACAGGGCCCAGGGGGGGCAGTATTTT
V gene: TRBV6-5; clone size: .; D gene: .; J gene: TRBJ2-5; CDR3 protein: CASSRSSTGETQYF; CDR3 DNA: TGTGCCAGCAGCCGATCGTCGACAGGAGAGACCCAGTACTTC
V gene: TRBV19; clone size: .; D gene: .; J gene: TRBJ1-5; CDR3 protein: CASSITLYRDNQRQPQHF; CDR3 DNA: TGTGCCAGTAGTATAACGCTGTACAGAGATAATCAAAGACAGCCCCAGCATTTT
V gene: TRBV7-2; clone size: .; D gene: .; J gene: TRBJ2-4; CDR3 protein: CASSYPETNIQYF; CDR3 DNA: TGTGCCAGCAGCTACCCCGAGACTAACATTCAGTACTTC
V gene: TRBV19; clone size: .; D gene: .; J gene: TRBJ2-7; CDR3 protein: CASSIGPGDSYEQYF; CDR3 DNA: TGTGCCAGTAGTATAGGGCCAGGCGACTCCTACGAGCAGTACTTC
V gene: TRBV5-1; clone size: once; D gene: .; J gene: TRBJ1-1; CDR3 protein: CASSFEAALGTEAFF; CDR3 DNA: TGCGCCAGCAGCTTTGAAGCCGCCTTAGGGACTGAAGCTTTCTTT